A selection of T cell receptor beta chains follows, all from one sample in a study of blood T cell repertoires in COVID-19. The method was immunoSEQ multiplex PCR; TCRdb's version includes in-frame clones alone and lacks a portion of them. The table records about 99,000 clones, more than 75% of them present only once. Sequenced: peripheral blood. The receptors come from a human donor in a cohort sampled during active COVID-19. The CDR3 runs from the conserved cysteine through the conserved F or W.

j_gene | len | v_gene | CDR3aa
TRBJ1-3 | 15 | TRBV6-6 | CASGITGVSGNTIYF
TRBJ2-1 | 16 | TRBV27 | CASSTPFEGLYNEQFF
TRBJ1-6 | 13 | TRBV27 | CASRPQKGVALHF
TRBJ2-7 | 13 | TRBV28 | CASSPSGTYEQYF
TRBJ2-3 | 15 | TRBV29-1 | CSVEGLAGGRDTQYF
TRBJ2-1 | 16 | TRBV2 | CASKWRLAGGLDEQFF
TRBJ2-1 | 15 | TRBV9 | CASSSGGGIYNEQFF
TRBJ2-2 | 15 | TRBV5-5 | CASSGGAVPTGELFF
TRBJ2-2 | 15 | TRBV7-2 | CASSLGVGNTGELFF
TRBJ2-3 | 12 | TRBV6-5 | CASRGWSGTQYF
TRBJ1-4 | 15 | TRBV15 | CATSREGGSNEKLFF
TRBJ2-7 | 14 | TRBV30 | CAWSVRPGQREQYF
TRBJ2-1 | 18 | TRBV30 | CAWRSWTSGGALYNEQFF
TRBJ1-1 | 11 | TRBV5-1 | CASGRGPEAFF
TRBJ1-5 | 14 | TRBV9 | CASSVQVASQPQHF
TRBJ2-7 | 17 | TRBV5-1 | CASSLGGTSGAFYEQYF
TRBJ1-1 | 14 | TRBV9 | CASSPLDRATEAFF
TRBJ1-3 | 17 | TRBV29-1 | CSVSGTVWDRSGNTIYF